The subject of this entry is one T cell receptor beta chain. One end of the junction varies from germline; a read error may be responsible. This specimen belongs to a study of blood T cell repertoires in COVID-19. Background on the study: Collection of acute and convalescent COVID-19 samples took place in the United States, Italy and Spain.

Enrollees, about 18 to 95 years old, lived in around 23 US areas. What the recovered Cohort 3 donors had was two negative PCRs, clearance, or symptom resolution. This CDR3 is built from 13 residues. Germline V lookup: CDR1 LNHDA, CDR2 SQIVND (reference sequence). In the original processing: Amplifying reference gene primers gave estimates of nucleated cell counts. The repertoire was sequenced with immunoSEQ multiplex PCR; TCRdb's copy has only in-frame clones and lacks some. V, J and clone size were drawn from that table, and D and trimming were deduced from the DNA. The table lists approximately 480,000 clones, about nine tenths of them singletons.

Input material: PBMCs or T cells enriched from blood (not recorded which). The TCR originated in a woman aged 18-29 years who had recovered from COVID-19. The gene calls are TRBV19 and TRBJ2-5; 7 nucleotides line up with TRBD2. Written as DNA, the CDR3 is TGTGCCACTAGTGCGGGGGTCCAAGAGACCCAGTACTTC. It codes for CATSAGVQETQYF. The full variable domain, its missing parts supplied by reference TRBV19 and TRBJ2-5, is DGGITQSPKYLFRKEGQNVTLSCEQNLNHDAMYWYRQDPGQGLRLIYYSQIVNDFQKGDIAEGYSVSREKKESFPLTVTSAQKNPTAFYLCATSAGVQETQYFGPGTRLLVL.